Sequencing of this T cell receptor beta chain was carried out in a study of T cell responses to AZD1222 COVID-19 vaccine (dated by TCRdb to the early 2020s). A note on the overall study: TCR sequencing covered 230 or so trial participants: approximately 200 given two doses of AZD1222 and some 25 given two doses of MenACWY control vaccine. Enrollment into the trials was organized by age into subgroups of 18-55, 56-69 and 70-plus years, and those subgroups contained about 160, 30 and 59 TCR-sequenced participants, respectively.

The sample's time point label, decoded: about 28 days (+/-7) after the second vaccine dose. AZD1222 recipients given second doses at about 4 weeks or at about 12 weeks were pooled, since spike-specific TCR depth and breadth were not found to differ between the two schedules. Samples from vaccinated people were obtained from the UK trials COV001 and COV002, which included a single-blind randomized controlled phase 2/3 trial of AZD1222 (ChAdOx1 nCoV-19) in healthy adults. Trial participant PBMC samples were collected at day 0 and day 28 after the second dose for TCRbeta chain sequencing. Points the paper makes about the study in general: After two AZD1222 doses, spike-specific TCR breadth and depth were significantly higher than at day 0 and than in MenACWY recipients. Only a handful of AZD1222 recipients were SARS-CoV-2 seropositive at baseline, limiting conclusions about previously exposed vaccinees. Nearly half of unique spike-specific TCRs reportedly recognized epitopes outside regions mutated in the B.1.351 and B.1.1.7 variants. The 56-69-year group was small, and its depth increase did not reach significance, likely because of low power. Because no day 14 peak-response samples were available, repertoires were characterized only after the peak T cell response. The vaccine-associated CD4 TCRs covered the entire spike protein, and the dominant responses fell in regions 160-218 and 743-854. Participants were mostly white British, with more females than males. The authors suggested clonal diversity may have been underestimated.

Including the terminal cysteine and phenylalanine, the CDR3 comprises 15 residues. The read is trimmed to its CDR3 DNA, 45 bases read in frame from base 1. V sheds 5 bases and J sheds 1 base, leaving 14 bases between their ends. CDR1 and CDR2, per the germline V gene, are SGHTS and YDEGEE. The CDR3 regions of human TCRbeta chains were analyzed by immunosequencing. In the paper's pipeline: Repertoire TCRs were matched against a reference library of SARS-CoV-2-specific TCRs generated with the MIRA antigen-specificity platform. Breadth meant the fraction of unique TCRs that were SARS-CoV-2-associated, whereas depth meant the fraction of total T cells that were SARS-CoV-2-associated. Each spike-specific TCR was assigned to its reactive spike region and to a CD4 or CD8 class using the MIRA data. Log10-transformed breadth and depth values were compared by one-way ANOVA with Sidak's multiple comparisons tests. This is the immuneACCESS table as TCRdb keeps it, with only in-frame sequences that have V and J called. A part of the clones is gone; compared with another copy, unresolved V genes explain less than half, and the rest is unexplained. V and J calls and clone size are given by that table; D and trimming were obtained from the DNA. Across this sample there are over 70,000 clones, with 89% seen only once. The ten largest clones represent 5.3% of the sample.

Note on this clone: There is no known antigen for this receptor. Base-call qualities are not available, and no considerably larger clone is one nucleotide away.

This TCR derives from an adult who received the AZD1222 COVID-19 vaccine. Sequencing used peripheral blood, obtained 28 days after the second AZD1222 dose. The rearranged segments are TRBV5-8 and TRBJ2-3; TRBD2 might be the D gene, on 6 matching bases. CDR3 reads: CASRSAGLRTDTQYF. Read as DNA, the sequence is TGTGCCAGCAGGTCGGCGGGACTTCGCACAGATACGCAGTATTTT.